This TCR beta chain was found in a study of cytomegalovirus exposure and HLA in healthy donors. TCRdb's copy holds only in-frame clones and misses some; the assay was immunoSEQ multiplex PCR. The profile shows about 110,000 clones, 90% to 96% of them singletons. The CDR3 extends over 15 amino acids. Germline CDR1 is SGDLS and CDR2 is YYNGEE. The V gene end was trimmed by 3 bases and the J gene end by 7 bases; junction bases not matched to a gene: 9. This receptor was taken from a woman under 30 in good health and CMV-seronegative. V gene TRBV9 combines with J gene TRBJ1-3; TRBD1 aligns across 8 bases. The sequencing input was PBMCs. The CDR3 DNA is TGTGCCAGCAGCGGATTAACAGGGGGGGGGAACACCATATATTTT. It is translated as CASSGLTGGGNTIYF.